Presented here are 3 T cell receptor beta chains from one specimen sequenced in a study of naive CD8 T cells in extremely preterm neonates. Clones were sequenced by immunoSEQ multiplex PCR, and TCRdb holds only the in-frame ones, with some missing. The sample contains fewer than 9,000 clones, around 98% of which appear only once. Material for sequencing was naive CD8+ T cells from blood. All receptors derive from a human donor in good health.

About this clone: Germline is not matched at one junction end, which may reflect a read error. The chain recombines TRBV27 with TRBJ1-5; D ambiguous. Germline assignment: CDR1 MNHEY and CDR2 SMNVEV (reference sequence). The CDR3 has 13 residues. The CDR3 reads CASSYASRQPRHF. In DNA form, the CDR3 reads TGTGCCAGCAGTTATGCCTCCAGGCAGCCCCGGCATTTT.

The V gene is TRBV7-3, the J gene TRBJ1-1; D is unresolved. CDR3 length equals 15 residues. Germline V gives CDR1 SGHTA, CDR2 FQGTGA. Trimming shortened V by 0 bases and J by 1 base, and 9 bases separated the two germline ends. The CDR3 loop reads CASSLTGHGNTEAFF. CDR3 coding DNA: TGTGCCAGCAGCTTAACCGGTCACGGGAACACTGAAGCTTTCTTT.

The V and J genes are TRBV28 and TRBJ2-1; D is ambiguous. The CDR3 extends over 11 amino acids. CDR1 and CDR2 (germline): MDHEN, SYDVKM. The ends were cut back, 4 bases at V and 10 bases at J, with 8 bases in the middle. Here the CDR3 reads CASSWPEEQFF. CDR3 coding DNA: TGTGCCAGCAGTTGGCCGGAGGAGCAGTTCTTC. Filled out from reference TRBV28 and TRBJ2-1, the complete variable domain reads DVKVTQSSRYLVKRTGEKVFLECVQDMDHENMFWYRQDPGLGLRLIYFSYDVKMKEKGDIPEGYSVSREKKERFSLILESASTNQTSMYLCASSWPEEQFFGPGTRLTVL.